These 14 T cell receptor beta chains originate from one sample sequenced in a study of cytomegalovirus exposure and HLA in healthy donors. Researchers ran the PCR with 60 Vbeta and 13 Jbeta primers. Using immunoSEQ multiplex PCR, the repertoire was profiled, and TCRdb retains in-frame clones only, with some absent. The sample lists roughly 130,000 clones; roughly four fifths were seen once. The specimen sequenced was PBMCs. The receptor set was obtained from a woman between 50 and 59 years old in good health and CMV-seronegative.

The chain uses TRBV28 and TRBJ1-1, with D unresolved. The germline CDR1 and CDR2 sequences are MDHEN and SYDVKM. CDR3 size: 16 residues. V dropped 4 bases and J dropped 2 bases, with 17 bases sitting between them. In DNA, the CDR3 is TGTGCCAGCAGTTCATTACTGAGGCCCCACAACACTGAAGCTTTCTTT. Its translation: CASSSLLRPHNTEAFF.

In this sample, this clone turned up once. The chain employs TRBV4-1 and TRBJ1-4, with TRBD1 identical over 9 bases. Germline values: CDR1 MGHRA, CDR2 YSYEKL. CDR3 length: 17 residues. Trimming cost V 5 bases and J 8 bases; bases outside gene matches: 15. CDR3 in DNA: TGCGCCAGCAGCAGAGGGGAACAGGGGGCCGGTAGGGAAAAACTGTTTTTT. Translated: CASSRGEQGAGREKLFF.

This chain links TRBV10-3 with TRBJ1-2; D gene ambiguous. The length of the CDR3 is 16 residues. Trimming pared 3 bases from V and 0 bases from J, leaving 14 bases between. Germline V gene lookup returns CDR1 ENHRY and CDR2 SYGVKD. This chain's CDR3 is CAISDLNVGPNYGYTF. DNA of the CDR3: TGTGCCATCAGTGACCTAAACGTCGGTCCTAACTATGGCTACACCTTC.

This chain connects TRBV5-1 to TRBJ2-2; D perhaps matches TRBD1 (6 bases). Germline CDR1 is SGHRS and CDR2 is YFSETQ. The ends were cut back, 0 bases at V and 4 bases at J, with 10 bases in the middle. The CDR3 spans 15 residues. CDR3 in amino acids: CASSLDGRGTGELFF. The CDR3 DNA reads TGCGCCAGCAGCTTGGATGGCAGGGGCACCGGGGAGCTGTTTTTT.

Of note for this clone: A junction end diverges from the germline sequence, so it may reflect a read error. The chain uses TRBV7-7 and TRBJ2-1; D is possibly TRBD1 (5 bases). Germline values: CDR1 SSHAT, CDR2 FNYEAQ (reference sequence). The length of the CDR3 is 14 residues. CDR3 sequence (DNA): TGTGCTAGCAGCCCAAGGGCAGGGTGGAATGAGCAGTTCTTC. It specifies CASSPRAGWNEQFF. The entire variable domain, with the rest obtained from reference TRBV7-7 and TRBJ2-1, is as follows: GAGVSQSPRYKVTKRGQDVTLRCDPISSHATLYWYQQALGQGPEFLTYFNYEAQPDKSGLPSDRFSAERPEGSISTLTIQRTEQRDSAMYRCASSPRAGWNEQFFGPGTRLTVL.

V gene TRBV12-2 combines with J gene TRBJ2-7; TRBD1, as called in the table, went unchecked against the DNA. TRBV12-2 is marked as a pseudogene. The length of the CDR3 is 16 residues. CDR3 in DNA: TGTGCAAGTCGCTCCGACCGAGCAGGGTGGGAATACGAGCAGTACGTC. This sequence encodes CASRSDRAGWEYEQYV.

The chain couples TRBV7-6 to TRBJ1-2; 9 bases line up with TRBD1. There are 13 residues in the CDR3. In germline, CDR1 is SGHVS, CDR2 FNYEAQ. V lost 5 bases to trimming and J lost 6 bases; unmatched junction nucleotides: 4. The CDR3 reads CASSPRTGDGYTF. The CDR3 region has the DNA TGTGCCAGCAGCCCGCGGACAGGGGATGGCTACACCTTC.

V gene TRBV4-2 combines with J gene TRBJ2-1, with 8 bases lining up with TRBD2. V lost 0 bases, J lost 0 bases, and 7 bases stayed unmatched. This CDR3 spans 18 amino acids. The germline gives CDR1 LGHNA, CDR2 YNFKEQ. CDR3 region: CASSQDDGRALSYNEQFF. As DNA, the CDR3 is TGTGCCAGCAGCCAAGATGACGGGAGGGCCCTCTCCTACAATGAGCAGTTCTTC.

This clone was seen only a few times. The V gene is TRBV6-6, the J gene TRBJ2-7; 9 bases agree with TRBD1. There are 14 residues in the CDR3. Germline-derived CDR1 and CDR2 are MNHNY and SVGAGI (reference sequence). The trim removed 0 bases at V and 5 bases at J, leaving 2 bases unmatched. CDR3 DNA sequence: TGTGCCAGCAGTTACTCGGGACAGGGAAACGAGCAGTACTTC. It codes for CASSYSGQGNEQYF.

The chain joins TRBV19 to TRBJ2-3; D is unclear. The CDR3 spans 13 residues. The V end was cut by 1 base, the J end by 1 base, with 3 bases between. Germline V CDR1 and CDR2: LNHDA, SQIVND (reference sequence). The CDR3 DNA is TGTGCCAGTAGTATAGGCGGCACAGATACGCAGTATTTT. Residues: CASSIGGTDTQYF.

This clone has more than one count but fewer than ten. In the same sample, other DNA sequences code for this CDR3. The V gene is TRBV30, the J gene TRBJ1-5; D is undetermined. V dropped 0 bases and J dropped 4 bases, with 7 bases sitting between them. This CDR3 has 13 amino acids. Germline CDR1 is GTSNPN and CDR2 is SVGIG (reference sequence). The CDR3 coding sequence is TGTGCCTGGAGTGTTGGCGGGAATCAGCCCCAGCATTTT. Protein: CAWSVGGNQPQHF. Variable domain in full (rest from reference TRBV30 and TRBJ1-5): SQTIHQWPATLVQPVGSPLSLECTVEGTSNPNLYWYRQAAGRGLQLLFYSVGIGQISSEVPQNLSASRPQDRQFILSSKKLLLSDSGFYLCAWSVGGNQPQHFGDGTRLSIL.

The chain joins TRBV19 to TRBJ1-1; TRBD1 matches at 10 bases. This CDR3 has 14 residues. Germline-derived CDR1 and CDR2 are LNHDA and SQIVND (reference sequence). Trimming at V came to 6 bases and at J to 5 bases, leaving 6 bases not matched to a gene. CDR3 nucleotide sequence: TGTGCCAGTAGGCTGGGACAGGGGATGACTGAAGCTTTCTTT. Protein sequence: CASRLGQGMTEAFF.

V and J are TRBV7-9 and TRBJ2-3; 7 bases align to TRBD1. J gave up 0 bases and V 3 bases, and 3 bases lay outside the gene matches. Germline CDR1 reads SEHNR; CDR2 reads FQNEAQ (reference sequence). The CDR3 sequence is 15 residues long. The CDR3, as DNA: TGTGCCAGCAGCTTTGGGGACAGTAGCACAGATACGCAGTATTTT. This codes for CASSFGDSSTDTQYF.

The gene calls are TRBV10-3 and TRBJ2-2; TRBD1 aligns across 10 bases. Germline V gives CDR1 ENHRY, CDR2 SYGVKD. Germline trimming cut 4 bases from V and 0 bases from J; bases unmatched to any gene: 8. The CDR3 contains 18 residues. The chain's CDR3 is CAISGTGGWGSNTGELFF. The CDR3 nucleotides read TGTGCCATCAGTGGGACAGGGGGGTGGGGATCGAACACCGGGGAGCTGTTTTTT.